This T cell receptor beta chain was sequenced during a study of T cells in Graves' hyperthyroidism and ophthalmopathy. Study details: Before any treatment, at initial diagnosis, peripheral blood was collected. Study-wide results and limits: Ophthalmopathy was model-predicted a median around 6.1 months pre-onset.

This CDR3 comprises 14 residues. In germline, CDR1 is SEHNR, CDR2 FQNEAQ (reference sequence). The V and J ends lost 8 bases and 2 bases respectively, with 15 bases between them. Patients were excluded for uncontrolled infection, other autoimmune disease, pregnancy or lactation. From 10 ml of fresh peripheral blood, PBMCs were isolated. With respect to this clonotype: Its antigen remains unknown.

It was RNA transcripts that yielded the amplified TCR beta CDR3 regions. First-round RT-PCR of the TCR CDR3 relied on the HTBI primer set. TCRdb re-derived calls from the multiplex PCR reads in MiXCR, one entry per CDR3 protein. The repertoire has hundreds of thousands of distinct CDR3 sequences, more than 30% of them found once; the top ten carry 7.5% to 9.5%. The sequence was collected from a man between 18 and 35 years old with Graves' hyperthyroidism. The V call is TRBV7-9, the J call TRBJ2-5, with D uncertain. Sequencing was done on a sample of blood. The CDR3 is CASSPIHLQETQYF. The CDR3 bases are TGTGCCAGCTCACCAATACACTTACAAGAGACCCAGTACTTC.